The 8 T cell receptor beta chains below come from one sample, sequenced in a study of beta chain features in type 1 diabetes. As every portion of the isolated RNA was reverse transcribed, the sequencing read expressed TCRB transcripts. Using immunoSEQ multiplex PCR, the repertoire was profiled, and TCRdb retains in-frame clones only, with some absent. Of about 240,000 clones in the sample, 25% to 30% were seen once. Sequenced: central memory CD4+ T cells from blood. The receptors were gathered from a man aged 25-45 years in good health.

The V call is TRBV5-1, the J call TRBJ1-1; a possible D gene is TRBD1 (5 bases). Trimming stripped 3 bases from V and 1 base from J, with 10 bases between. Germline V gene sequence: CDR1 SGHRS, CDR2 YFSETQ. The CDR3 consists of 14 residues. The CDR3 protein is CASSWGRRNTEAFF. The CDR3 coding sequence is TGCGCCAGCAGCTGGGGACGGCGGAACACTGAAGCTTTCTTT.

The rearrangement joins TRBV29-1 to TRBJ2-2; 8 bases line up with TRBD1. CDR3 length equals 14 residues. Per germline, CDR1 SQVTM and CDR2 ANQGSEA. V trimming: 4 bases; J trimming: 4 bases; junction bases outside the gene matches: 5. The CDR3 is CSVVDRGSTGELFF. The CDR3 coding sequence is TGCAGCGTTGTAGACAGGGGATCCACCGGGGAGCTGTTTTTT.

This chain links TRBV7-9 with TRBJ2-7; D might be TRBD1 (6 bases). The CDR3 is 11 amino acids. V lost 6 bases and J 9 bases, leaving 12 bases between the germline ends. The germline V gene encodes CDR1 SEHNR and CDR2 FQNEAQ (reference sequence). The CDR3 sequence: CASSSQGAQYF. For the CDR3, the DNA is TGTGCCAGCAGTTCACAGGGTGCGCAGTACTTC. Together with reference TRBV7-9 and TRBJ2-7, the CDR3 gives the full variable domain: DTGVSQNPRHKITKRGQNVTFRCDPISEHNRLYWYRQTLGQGPEFLTYFQNEAQLEKSRLLSDRFSAERPKGSFSTLEIQRTEQGDSAMYLCASSSQGAQYFGPGTRLTVT.

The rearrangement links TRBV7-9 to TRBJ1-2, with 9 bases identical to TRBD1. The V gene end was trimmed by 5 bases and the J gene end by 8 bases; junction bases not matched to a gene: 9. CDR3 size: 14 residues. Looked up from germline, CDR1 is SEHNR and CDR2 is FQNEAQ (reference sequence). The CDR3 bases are TGTGCCAGCAGCCAAATGCGGACAGGGGAAGGCTACACCTTC. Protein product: CASSQMRTGEGYTF.

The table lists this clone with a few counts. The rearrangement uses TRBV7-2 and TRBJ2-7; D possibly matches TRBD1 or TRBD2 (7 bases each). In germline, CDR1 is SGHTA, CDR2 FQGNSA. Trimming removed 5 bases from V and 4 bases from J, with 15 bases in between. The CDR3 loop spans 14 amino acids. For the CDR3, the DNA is TGTGCCAGCAGCCCAAGCGGGGACAGATACGAGCAGTACTTC. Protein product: CASSPSGDRYEQYF.

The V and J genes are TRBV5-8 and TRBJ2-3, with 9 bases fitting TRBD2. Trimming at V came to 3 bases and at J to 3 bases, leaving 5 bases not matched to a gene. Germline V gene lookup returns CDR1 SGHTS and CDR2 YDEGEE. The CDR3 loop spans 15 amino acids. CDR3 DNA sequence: TGTGCCAGCAGCTCAAGGACTAGCGTGACAGATACGCAGTATTTT. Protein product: CASSSRTSVTDTQYF.

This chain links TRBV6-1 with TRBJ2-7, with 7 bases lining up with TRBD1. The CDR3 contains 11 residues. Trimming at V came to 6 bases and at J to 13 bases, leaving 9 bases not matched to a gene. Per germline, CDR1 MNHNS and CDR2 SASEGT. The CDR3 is CASRGTAYAYF. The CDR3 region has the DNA TGTGCCAGCAGGGGGACAGCTTACGCTTACTTC.

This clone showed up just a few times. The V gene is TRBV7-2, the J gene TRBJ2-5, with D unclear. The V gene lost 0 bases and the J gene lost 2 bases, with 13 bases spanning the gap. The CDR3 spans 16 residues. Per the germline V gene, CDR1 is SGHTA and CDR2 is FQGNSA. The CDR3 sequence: CASSLAFSTLQETQYF. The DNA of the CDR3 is TGTGCCAGCAGCTTAGCGTTTTCGACTCTACAAGAGACCCAGTACTTC.